This T cell receptor (beta chain) was captured by sequencing in a study of control samples from healthy donors and cancer patients. TCRdb's copy holds only in-frame clones and misses some; the assay was immunoSEQ multiplex PCR. Of roughly 50,000 clones listed, about 93% are singletons. V gave up 3 bases and J gave up 7 bases, with 7 bases separating them. The CDR3 is 11 residues long. The germline V gene encodes CDR1 DFQATT and CDR2 SNEGSKA (reference sequence). The receptor was isolated from a young man in good health. Material for sequencing was blood. The chain uses TRBV20-1 and TRBJ2-1, with D possibly being TRBD2 (6 bases). Written as DNA, the CDR3 is TGCAGTGCTAGTGGGAGGAATGAGCAGTTCTTC. Translating it yields CSASGRNEQFF.